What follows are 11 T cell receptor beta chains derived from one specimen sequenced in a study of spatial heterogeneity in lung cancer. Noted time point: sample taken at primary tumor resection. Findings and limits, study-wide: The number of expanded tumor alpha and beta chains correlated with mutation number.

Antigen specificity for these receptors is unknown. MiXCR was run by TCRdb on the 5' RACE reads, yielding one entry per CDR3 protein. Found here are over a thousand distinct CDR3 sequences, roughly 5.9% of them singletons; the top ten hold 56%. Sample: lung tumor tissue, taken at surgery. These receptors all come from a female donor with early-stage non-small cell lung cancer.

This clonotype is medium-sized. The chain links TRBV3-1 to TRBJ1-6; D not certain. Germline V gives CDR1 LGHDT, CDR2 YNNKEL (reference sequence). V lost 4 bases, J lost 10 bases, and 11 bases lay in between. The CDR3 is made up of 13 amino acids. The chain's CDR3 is CASSLKRESPLHF. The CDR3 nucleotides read TGTGCCAGCAGCCTGAAACGGGAGTCACCCCTCCACTTT.

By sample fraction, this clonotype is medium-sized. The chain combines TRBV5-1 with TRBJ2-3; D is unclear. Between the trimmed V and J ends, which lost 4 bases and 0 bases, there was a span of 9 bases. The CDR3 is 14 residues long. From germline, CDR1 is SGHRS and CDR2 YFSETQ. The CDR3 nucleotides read TGCGCCAGCAGCCCTTCGACTAGCACAGATACGCAGTATTTT. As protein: CASSPSTSTDTQYF. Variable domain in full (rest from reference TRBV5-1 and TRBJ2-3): KAGVTQTPRYLIKTRGQQVTLSCSPISGHRSVSWYQQTPGQGLQFLFEYFSETQRNKGNFPGRFSGRQFSNSRSEMNVSTLELGDSALYLCASSPSTSTDTQYFGPGTRLTVL.

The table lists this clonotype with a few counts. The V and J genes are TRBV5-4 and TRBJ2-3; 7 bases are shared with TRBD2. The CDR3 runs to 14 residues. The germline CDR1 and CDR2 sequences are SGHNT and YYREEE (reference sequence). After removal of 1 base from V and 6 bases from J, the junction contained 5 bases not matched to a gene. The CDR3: CASSLWGGWDTQYF. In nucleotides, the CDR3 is TGTGCCAGCAGCTTGTGGGGGGGTTGGGATACGCAGTATTTT.

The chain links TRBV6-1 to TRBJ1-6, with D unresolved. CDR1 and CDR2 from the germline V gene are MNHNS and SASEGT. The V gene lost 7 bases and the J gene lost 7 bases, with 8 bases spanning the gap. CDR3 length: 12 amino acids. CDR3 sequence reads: CASKSDNSPLHF. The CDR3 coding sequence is TGTGCCAGCAAGTCAGACAATTCACCCCTCCACTTT.

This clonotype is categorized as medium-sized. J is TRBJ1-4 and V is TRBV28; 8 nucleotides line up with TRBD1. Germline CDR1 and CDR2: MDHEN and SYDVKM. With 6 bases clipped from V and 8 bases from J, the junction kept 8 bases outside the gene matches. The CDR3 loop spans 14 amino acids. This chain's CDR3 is CASRSTGGHEKLFF. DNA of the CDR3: TGTGCCAGCAGATCAACAGGGGGGCACGAAAAACTGTTTTTT.

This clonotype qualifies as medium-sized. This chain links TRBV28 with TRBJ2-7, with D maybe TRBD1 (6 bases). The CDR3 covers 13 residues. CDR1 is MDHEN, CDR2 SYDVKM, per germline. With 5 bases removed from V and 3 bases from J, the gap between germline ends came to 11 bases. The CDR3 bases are TGTGCCAGCAGTCCGACAGGTCTCTACGAGCAGTACGTC. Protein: CASSPTGLYEQYV.

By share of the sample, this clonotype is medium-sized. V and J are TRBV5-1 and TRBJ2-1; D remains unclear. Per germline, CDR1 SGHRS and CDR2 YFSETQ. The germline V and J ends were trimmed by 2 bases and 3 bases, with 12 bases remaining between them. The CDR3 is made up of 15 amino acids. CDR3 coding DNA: TGCGCCAGCAGCTTTGATCAGACCATCTACAATGAGCAGTTCTTC. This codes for CASSFDQTIYNEQFF.

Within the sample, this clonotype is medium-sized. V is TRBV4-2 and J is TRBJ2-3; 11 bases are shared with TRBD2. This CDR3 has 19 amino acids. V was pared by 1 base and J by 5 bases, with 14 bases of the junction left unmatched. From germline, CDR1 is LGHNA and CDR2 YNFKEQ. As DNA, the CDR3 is TGTGCCAGCAGCCAAGGCGCGAGGGCTACTAGCGGGAGTGTAGATACGCAGTATTTT. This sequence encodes CASSQGARATSGSVDTQYF.

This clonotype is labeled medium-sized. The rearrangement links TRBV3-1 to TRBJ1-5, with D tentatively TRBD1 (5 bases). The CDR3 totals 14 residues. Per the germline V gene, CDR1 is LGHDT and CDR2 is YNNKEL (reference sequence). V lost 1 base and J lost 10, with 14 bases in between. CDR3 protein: CASSQGTGIPPQHF. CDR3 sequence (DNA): TGTGCCAGCAGCCAAGGAACAGGTATCCCTCCCCAGCATTTT. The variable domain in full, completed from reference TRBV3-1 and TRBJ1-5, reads DTAVSQTPKYLVTQMGNDKSIKCEQNLGHDTMYWYKQDSKKFLKIMFSYNNKELIINETVPNRFSPKSPDKAHLNLHINSLELGDSAVYFCASSQGTGIPPQHFGDGTRLSIL.

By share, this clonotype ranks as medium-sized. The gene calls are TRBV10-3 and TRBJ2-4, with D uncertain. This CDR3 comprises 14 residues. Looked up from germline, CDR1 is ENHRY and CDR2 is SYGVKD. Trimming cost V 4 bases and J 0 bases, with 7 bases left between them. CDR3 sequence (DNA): TGTGCCATCAGTGTCGATCTAGCCAAAAACATTCAGTACTTC. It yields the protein CAISVDLAKNIQYF.

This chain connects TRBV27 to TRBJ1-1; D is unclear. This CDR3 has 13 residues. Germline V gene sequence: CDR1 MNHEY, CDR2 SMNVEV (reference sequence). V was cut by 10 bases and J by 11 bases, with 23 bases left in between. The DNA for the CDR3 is TGTGCCACCCGTACGGGCCAATGGGGTGCGGCTTTCTTT. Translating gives CATRTGQWGAAFF.